Sequencing of this TCR beta chain was carried out in a study of glioma-infiltrating T cells after dendritic cell vaccination. Described time point: after dendritic cell vaccination, including at tumor progression/relapse. TCRB CDR3 was amplified from 2 ug genomic DNA or less. Only in-frame clones appear in the TCRdb table, and some are missing; sequencing was by immunoSEQ multiplex PCR. Found here are 90,000 to 95,000 clones, about 81% of them singletons; the top ten hold roughly 2.1%. Germline V lookup: CDR1 SGHRS, CDR2 YFSETQ. This CDR3 is built from 13 residues. Trimming removed 2 bases at V and 2 bases at J, with 7 bases between.

The specimen was blood, collected after dendritic cell vaccination. The chain uses TRBV5-1 and TRBJ2-5, with D hard to call. This clonotype originated in a human donor with glioblastoma. CDR3 coding DNA: TGCGCCAGCAGCTTTAACAGTCAAGAGACCCAGTACTTC. Amino acids: CASSFNSQETQYF.